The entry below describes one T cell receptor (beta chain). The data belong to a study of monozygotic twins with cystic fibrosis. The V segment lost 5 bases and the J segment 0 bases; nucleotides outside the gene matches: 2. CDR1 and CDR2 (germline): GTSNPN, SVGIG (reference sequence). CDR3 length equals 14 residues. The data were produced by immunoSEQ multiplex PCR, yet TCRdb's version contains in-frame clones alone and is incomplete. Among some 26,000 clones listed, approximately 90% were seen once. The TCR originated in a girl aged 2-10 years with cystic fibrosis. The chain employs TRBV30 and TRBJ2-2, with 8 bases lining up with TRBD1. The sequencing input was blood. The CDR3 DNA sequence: TGTGCCTGGCCAGGGGGCGCGAACACCGGGGAGCTGTTTTTT. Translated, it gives CAWPGGANTGELFF. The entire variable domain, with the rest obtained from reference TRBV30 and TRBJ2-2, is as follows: SQTIHQWPATLVQPVGSPLSLECTVEGTSNPNLYWYRQAAGRGLQLLFYSVGIGQISSEVPQNLSASRPQDRQFILSSKKLLLSDSGFYLCAWPGGANTGELFFGEGSRLTVL.